These 3 T cell receptor beta chains were sequenced from one sample in a study of PD-L1 blockade in urothelial cancer. Described time point: pretreatment peripheral blood. The method was immunoSEQ multiplex PCR; TCRdb's version includes in-frame clones alone and lacks a portion of them. Among roughly 40,000 clones listed, approximately 90% were seen once. Sequencing used PBMCs, obtained around atezolizumab (anti-PD-L1) treatment. The receptors were sampled from a woman in her sixties with urothelial cancer.

The chain is built from TRBV9 and TRBJ2-3; D is possibly TRBD2 (6 bases). Trimming took off 4 bases at V and 1 base at J, with 13 bases between the two ends. Germline-derived CDR1 and CDR2 are SGDLS and YYNGEE. The CDR3 totals 15 residues. The CDR3 loop reads CASSSPIAGTDTQYF. The CDR3 nucleotides read TGTGCCAGCAGCTCCCCCATAGCGGGCACAGATACGCAGTATTTT.

This chain links TRBV27 with TRBJ2-7; the match to TRBD2 covers 11 bases. After removal of 8 bases from V and 0 bases from J, the junction contained 12 bases not matched to a gene. This CDR3 spans 17 amino acids. Germline V lookup: CDR1 MNHEY, CDR2 SMNVEV (reference sequence). The CDR3 bases are TGTGCCAGCGCCGGGCTAGCGGGGGGTCCGCGCTCCTACGAGCAGTACTTC. It translates to CASAGLAGGPRSYEQYF.

The chain combines TRBV29-1 with TRBJ2-2; no clear D gene. The CDR3 loop spans 13 amino acids. Germline V gene data show CDR1 as SQVTM and CDR2 as ANQGSEA. Trimming pared 4 bases from V and 1 base from J, leaving 7 bases between. In DNA form, the CDR3 reads TGCAGCGTTGGAGCGAGGAACACCGGGGAGCTGTTTTTT. Translation: CSVGARNTGELFF.